This T cell receptor (beta chain) was found in a study of cytomegalovirus exposure and HLA in healthy donors. The wider study: Of about 400 genotyped donors, around 76% clustered with self-reported Caucasian donors. General study findings and limits: Roughly even sequencing depth across donors was the assumption behind the presence/absence analyses.

Notes on this clone: As yet, its antigen is unknown.

In the PCR, 60 Vbeta and 13 Jbeta primers were used. Generated by immunoSEQ multiplex PCR, the TCRdb table keeps only in-frame clones and is missing some. The sample totals about 150,000 clones; its top ten clones hold 2.1%. CDR1 is SGHRS and CDR2 is YFSETQ in the germline V gene. The V gene end was trimmed by 4 bases and the J gene end by 4 bases; junction bases not matched to a gene: 3. The CDR3 covers 13 residues. The chain uses TRBV5-1 and TRBJ2-5; 8 nucleotides match TRBD1. The sequenced material came from PBMCs. The receptor was derived from a man aged 25 to 40 in good health and CMV-seronegative. This CDR3 reads CASSGGQGETQYF. CDR3 nucleotides: TGCGCCAGCAGCGGCGGACAGGGAGAGACCCAGTACTTC.